The 25 T cell receptor beta chains presented below share a single source sample, sequenced in a study of early T cells in non-severe SARS-CoV-2 infection. Each CDR3 protein gets one entry after TCRdb re-called the 5' RACE reads with MiXCR. The table lists 25,000 to 30,000 distinct CDR3 sequences, 4.5% to 5.5% of them singletons. The sequencing input was whole blood. The receptors shown here come from an adult who was a healthcare worker with PCR-confirmed SARS-CoV-2 infection or an uninfected control (not recorded which).

V and J are TRBV12-3 or TRBV12-4 and TRBJ1-2, with 7 positions matching TRBD1. V was clipped by 2 bases and J by 8 bases; unmatched bases: 17. The CDR3 extends over 17 amino acids. The CDR3 here is CASSLPIPGTARRGYTF. In nucleotides, the CDR3 is TGTGCCAGCAGTTTACCGATTCCCGGGACAGCCAGGAGGGGCTACACCTTC.

The V gene is TRBV29-1, the J gene TRBJ1-1; unclear D gene. Germline V gene data show CDR1 as SQVTM and CDR2 as ANQGSEA. The V gene lost 4 bases and the J gene lost 2 bases, with 8 bases spanning the gap. CDR3 size: 12 residues. The CDR3 is CSVAVLNTEAFF. As DNA, the CDR3 is TGCAGCGTTGCTGTTCTTAACACTGAAGCTTTCTTT.

This clonotype came up many times. This chain uses TRBV19 with TRBJ1-1; D may be TRBD1 (5 bases). The CDR3 loop spans 15 amino acids. Trimming stripped 4 bases from V and 5 bases from J, with 17 bases between. Germline V gene lookup returns CDR1 LNHDA and CDR2 SQIVND (reference sequence). For the CDR3, the DNA is TGTGCCAGTAGTAGCGGACATTTAGGAAGTACTGAAGCTTTCTTT. It translates to CASSSGHLGSTEAFF. The full variable domain, rest sourced from reference TRBV19 and TRBJ1-1, is DGGITQSPKYLFRKEGQNVTLSCEQNLNHDAMYWYRQDPGQGLRLIYYSQIVNDFQKGDIAEGYSVSREKKESFPLTVTSAQKNPTAFYLCASSSGHLGSTEAFFGQGTRLTVV.

There are a few counts of this clonotype. J is TRBJ2-3 and V is TRBV7-3; 12 bases fit TRBD2. The junction had 13 bases not matched to a gene; V was cut back by 6 bases and J by 3 bases. This CDR3 is 18 amino acids long. The germline gives CDR1 SGHTA, CDR2 FQGTGA. The CDR3 loop is CASSLRGLAGGVTDTQYF. The CDR3, as DNA: TGTGCCAGCAGTCTAAGGGGTCTAGCGGGAGGGGTAACAGATACGCAGTATTTT.

This clonotype appeared a few times. The chain couples TRBV29-1 to TRBJ2-3; D not resolved. This CDR3 is 12 amino acids long. Germline V lookup: CDR1 SQVTM, CDR2 ANQGSEA. V shed 7 bases and J shed 0 bases, with 8 bases lying between them. CDR3 residues: CSGGPSTDTQYF. CDR3 nucleotide sequence: TGCAGCGGCGGCCCTAGCACAGATACGCAGTATTTT.

This sequence joins TRBV5-1 and TRBJ1-1, with 7 positions matching TRBD1. Germline V gene data show CDR1 as SGHRS and CDR2 as YFSETQ. Trimming cost V 0 bases and J 3 bases; bases outside gene matches: 8. The CDR3 has 16 amino acids. CDR3 sequence (DNA): TGCGCCAGCAGCTTGGCCGGAGGGGGCCAGTACACTGAAGCTTTCTTT. Protein: CASSLAGGGQYTEAFF.

Concerning this clonotype itself: A much larger clone sits a single nucleotide away, making a read error possible. The chain is built from TRBV19 and TRBJ1-1; D remains ambiguous. Looked up from germline, CDR1 is LNHDA and CDR2 is SQIVND (reference sequence). The CDR3 runs 12 residues. Trimming left V 4 bases short and J 2 bases short, with 5 bases between. CDR3 coding DNA: TGTGCCAGTAGTACCAGAAACACTGAAGCTTTCTTT. This translates into CASSTRNTEAFF.

This clonotype turned up a few times. This rearrangement joins TRBV7-8 to TRBJ2-6; 9 positions agree with TRBD1. The length of the CDR3 is 19 residues. V lost 3 bases to trimming and J lost 3 bases; unmatched junction nucleotides: 12. The germline V gene encodes CDR1 SGHVS and CDR2 FQNEAQ. As DNA, the CDR3 is TGTGCCAGCAGCTTTAGGATAGACAGGGGGTTTTTTGGGGCCAACGTCCTGACTTTC. Amino acid sequence: CASSFRIDRGFFGANVLTF.

V and J are TRBV12-3 or TRBV12-4 and TRBJ2-7; weak D call: TRBD1 (5 bases). Trimming took 8 bases from V and 4 from J, leaving 15 bases between them. The CDR3 runs to 13 residues. The CDR3 protein is CASGPTGTYEQYF. CDR3 bases: TGTGCCAGCGGACCTACAGGTACTTACGAGCAGTACTTC.

The V call is TRBV3-1, the J call TRBJ2-1, with 13 bases identical to TRBD2. Germline loops: CDR1 LGHDT, CDR2 YNNKEL (reference sequence). The CDR3 totals 16 residues. Unmatched junction bases numbered 7, after V lost 1 base and J lost 10 bases. The CDR3 here is CASSQGTSGGRHEQFF. Written as DNA, the CDR3 is TGTGCCAGCAGCCAAGGGACTAGCGGGGGCCGCCACGAGCAGTTCTTC.

This clonotype has ten or more counts. One end of the junction does not line up with germline, which may come from a read error. The CDR3 DNA reads TGTGCCATCAGTGAGGGGACAGGGTTCGTGACCTTC. This translates into CAISEGTGFVTF. The gene calls are TRBV10-3 and TRBJ2-7; 9 nucleotides line up with TRBD1. The CDR3 is 12 amino acids. Germline CDR1 ENHRY, CDR2 SYGVKD.

This clonotype was counted at least ten times. The gene calls are TRBV12-3 or TRBV12-4 and TRBJ2-5; tentatively, D is TRBD2 (6 bases). The CDR3 runs to 14 residues. Trimming removed 5 bases from V and 4 bases from J, with 14 bases in between. The CDR3 sequence: CASSPRLVAETQYF. The CDR3 bases are TGTGCCAGCAGTCCCAGACTAGTGGCAGAGACCCAGTACTTC.

This chain links TRBV6-6 with TRBJ2-5; TRBD2 might be the D (6 bases). V dropped 2 bases and J dropped 5 bases, with 12 bases sitting between them. In germline, CDR1 is MNHNY, CDR2 SVGAGI (reference sequence). The CDR3 covers 14 residues. CDR3 in amino acids: CASSYGDSRETQYF. The CDR3 DNA sequence: TGTGCCAGCAGTTACGGGGACTCCCGGGAGACCCAGTACTTC.

Only a few counts were recorded for this clonotype. The chain couples TRBV6-1 to TRBJ1-4, with D maybe TRBD1 (5 bases). Germline V gene sequence: CDR1 MNHNS, CDR2 SASEGT. The CDR3 runs 15 residues. Trimming shortened V by 6 bases and J by 8 bases, and 19 bases separated the two germline ends. The CDR3 here is CASSLYGLKGEKLFF. Here the CDR3 DNA reads TGTGCCAGCAGCCTTTATGGACTGAAGGGGGAAAAACTGTTTTTT.

CDR3 coding DNA: TGCGCCAGCAGCCCGGGCGTGGGCTACGAAAACATTCAGTACTTC. Its translation is CASSPGVGYENIQYF. The chain combines TRBV5-1 with TRBJ2-4; D not resolved. The CDR3 is made up of 15 amino acids. CDR1 SGHRS and CDR2 YFSETQ come from the germline V gene. Trimming took 4 bases from V and 5 from J, leaving 16 bases between them. Drawing the rest from reference TRBV5-1 and TRBJ2-4, the complete variable domain is KAGVTQTPRYLIKTRGQQVTLSCSPISGHRSVSWYQQTPGQGLQFLFEYFSETQRNKGNFPGRFSGRQFSNSRSEMNVSTLELGDSALYLCASSPGVGYENIQYFGAGTRLSVL.

This clonotype qualifies as medium-sized (0.01 to 0.1%). This chain uses TRBV5-6 with TRBJ2-7; the match to TRBD1 covers 9 bases. The CDR3 runs to 14 residues. Trimming removed 6 bases from V and 3 bases from J; junction bases left unmatched: 7. Germline loops: CDR1 SGHDT, CDR2 YYEEEE. The CDR3 nucleotides are TGTGCCAGCATCGACAGGGGGGGTAACTACGAGCAGTACTTC. This translates into CASIDRGGNYEQYF. Based on the CDR3 plus reference TRBV5-6 and TRBJ2-7, the full variable domain is DAGVTQSPTHLIKTRGQQVTLRCSPKSGHDTVSWYQQALGQGPQFIFQYYEEEERQRGNFPDRFSGHQFPNYSSELNVNALLLGDSALYLCASIDRGGNYEQYFGPGTRLTVT.

This clonotype was found many times. This chain uses TRBV3-1 with TRBJ2-1, with TRBD2 matching 11 bases. Germline values: CDR1 LGHDT, CDR2 YNNKEL (reference sequence). Trimming at V came to 4 bases and at J to 4 bases, leaving 3 bases not matched to a gene. The CDR3 is made up of 15 amino acids. Written as DNA, the CDR3 is TGTGCCAGCAGCCTCGGACTAGCGGGTTACAATGAGCAGTTCTTC. Translating it yields CASSLGLAGYNEQFF.

This clonotype was counted a few times. The chain recombines TRBV5-1 with TRBJ2-7, with 8 bases lining up with TRBD1. This CDR3 comprises 17 residues. V dropped 0 bases and J dropped 6; count of bases not matched to a gene: 14. Germline CDR1 and CDR2: SGHRS and YFSETQ. The CDR3 reads CASSLGQGAILLSEQYF. The CDR3, as DNA: TGCGCCAGCAGCTTGGGCCAGGGGGCTATCCTATTAAGCGAGCAGTACTTC.

This clonotype was detected ten times or more. The chain carries TRBV12-3 or TRBV12-4 and TRBJ2-7; D possibly corresponds to TRBD2 (6 bases). There are 12 residues in the CDR3. With 6 bases removed from V and 11 bases from J, the gap between germline ends came to 17 bases. Here the CDR3 DNA reads TGTGCCAGCAGCCGGGACTCACACCTGAAGTACTTC. This encodes CASSRDSHLKYF.

In this sample, this clonotype is medium-sized. The chain links TRBV7-8 to TRBJ2-1; tentatively, D is TRBD2 (5 bases). V was cut by 1 base and J by 8 bases, with 12 bases left in between. Per germline, CDR1 SGHVS and CDR2 FQNEAQ. The CDR3 has 14 residues. CDR3 loop: CASSLVATLHEQFF. The CDR3 bases are TGTGCCAGCAGCTTAGTAGCGACCCTCCATGAGCAGTTCTTC.

This clonotype came up many times. The chain joins TRBV5-6 to TRBJ2-1; D is ambiguous. The CDR3 is made up of 15 amino acids. The germline gives CDR1 SGHDT, CDR2 YYEEEE. V was shortened by 0 bases and J by 4 bases, with 11 bases between the two germline ends. The CDR3 loop is CASSLDSSVYNEQFF. CDR3 nucleotides: TGTGCCAGCAGCTTGGACTCCTCCGTTTACAATGAGCAGTTCTTC.

This clonotype was seen repeatedly, ten times or more. The chain links TRBV5-1 to TRBJ2-1; TRBD2 aligns across 12 bases. The CDR3 consists of 15 residues. The V and J ends lost 3 bases and 14 bases, in that order; junction bases with no gene match: 12. In germline, CDR1 is SGHRS, CDR2 YFSETQ. CDR3 DNA sequence: TGCGCCAGCAGCTCCGAGGGGACTAGCGGGCCCGAGGAGTTCTTC. As protein: CASSSEGTSGPEEFF. Looking up the rest from reference TRBV5-1 and TRBJ2-1 gives the full variable domain: KAGVTQTPRYLIKTRGQQVTLSCSPISGHRSVSWYQQTPGQGLQFLFEYFSETQRNKGNFPGRFSGRQFSNSRSEMNVSTLELGDSALYLCASSSEGTSGPEEFFGPGTRLTVL.

This clonotype was picked up many times. The J gene is TRBJ2-1, the V gene TRBV20-1; D remains unclear. This CDR3 is built from 16 residues. V gave up 0 bases and J gave up 6 bases, with 18 bases separating them. CDR1 DFQATT and CDR2 SNEGSKA come from the germline V gene (reference sequence). CDR3 sequence: CSARDPSTLSINEQFF. Written as DNA, the CDR3 is TGCAGTGCTAGAGATCCGTCGACGTTAAGTATCAATGAGCAGTTCTTC.

This clonotype came up many times. V usage is TRBV11-2 and J usage is TRBJ2-7, with 9 positions matching TRBD2. The CDR3 extends over 16 amino acids. Germline V gene data show CDR1 as SGHAT and CDR2 as FQNNGV. V was clipped by 4 bases and J by 1 base; unmatched bases: 8. The CDR3 region is CASSSFGTSYSYEQYF. CDR3 in DNA: TGTGCCAGCAGCTCCTTCGGGACTAGCTATTCCTACGAGCAGTACTTC.

This clonotype was counted many times. V and J are TRBV12-3 or TRBV12-4 and TRBJ1-4; D call uncertain. The CDR3 extends over 14 amino acids. The V gene lost 8 bases and the J gene lost 5 bases, with 15 bases spanning the gap. The DNA of the CDR3 is TGTGCCAGCCAGCAGGAACAAGGCAATGAAAAACTGTTTTTT. Translated, it gives CASQQEQGNEKLFF.